These 31 T cell receptor beta chains came from one sample sequenced in a study of glioma-infiltrating T cells. Amplification of TCR alpha and beta CDR3 regions from RNA used iRepertoire nested multiplex PCR. TCRdb used MiXCR to reprocess the multiplex PCR reads, holding one entry per CDR3 protein. Of around 170,000 distinct CDR3 sequences in the sample, about 46% were seen once. Sequencing was carried out using glioma tissue, nonneoplastic brain tissue, or PBMCs (not recorded which). The receptors derive from a human donor with low-grade glioma or glioblastoma, undergoing nonglioma brain surgery, or in good health (not recorded which).

This rearrangement joins TRBV29-1 to TRBJ2-5, with D hard to call. Trimming cost V 3 bases and J 8 bases, with 10 bases left between them. Germline CDR1 is SQVTM and CDR2 is ANQGSEA. CDR3 length: 11 amino acids. The CDR3 protein is CSVEVLGTQYF. The CDR3, as DNA: TGCAGCGTTGAGGTCCTCGGTACCCAGTACTTC.

This clonotype was observed at least ten times. J is TRBJ2-7 and V is TRBV28; D uncertain. Germline V CDR1 and CDR2: MDHEN, SYDVKM. Trimming took 3 bases from V and 7 from J, leaving 13 bases between them. This CDR3 has 13 residues. CDR3 coding DNA: TGTGCCAGCAGTTTTGGCACGAAGAGGGAGCAGTACTTC. Its protein is CASSFGTKREQYF.

CDR3 amino acids: CSVESADSGRGWYQETQYF. The CDR3 nucleotides are TGCAGCGTTGAAAGCGCGGATAGCGGGAGGGGATGGTACCAAGAGACCCAGTACTTC. This chain connects TRBV29-1 to TRBJ2-5; 11 nucleotides match TRBD2. The germline V gene encodes CDR1 SQVTM and CDR2 ANQGSEA. This CDR3 is built from 19 residues. The ends lost 2 bases at V and 0 bases at J; junction bases unmatched: 14. Based on the CDR3 plus reference TRBV29-1 and TRBJ2-5, the full variable domain is SAVISQKPSRDICQRGTSLTIQCQVDSQVTMMFWYRQQPGQSLTLIATANQGSEATYESGFVIDKFPISRPNLTFSTLTVSNMSPEDSSIYLCSVESADSGRGWYQETQYFGPGTRLLVL.

Details on this clonotype: A much larger clone differs by one base, so this may be a read error. The V and J genes are TRBV20-1 and TRBJ2-2; TRBD2 aligns across 13 bases. Losses at the gene ends were 5 bases for V and 7 bases for J; bases not matched to a gene: 7. CDR1 DFQATT and CDR2 SNEGSKA come from the germline V gene (reference sequence). The CDR3 loop spans 15 amino acids. The CDR3 DNA follows: TGCAGTGCTGGATTGGGACTAGCGGGACTCGGGGAGCTGTTTTTT. Translated: CSAGLGLAGLGELFF.

This clonotype was recorded many times. The V gene is TRBV7-2, the J gene TRBJ2-1; D is unclear. The CDR3 sequence is 16 residues long. V gave up 6 bases and J gave up 4 bases, with 19 bases separating them. CDR1 and CDR2 (germline): SGHTA, FQGNSA. Here the CDR3 reads CASRSALTTGYNEQFF. As DNA, the CDR3 is TGTGCCAGCAGAAGCGCTTTAACGACTGGATACAATGAGCAGTTCTTC.

Turning to this clonotype: This may be a read error, as it is one base from a much larger clone. The rearrangement uses TRBV28 and TRBJ2-7; D gene uncertain. The CDR3 totals 11 residues. Germline CDR1 MDHEN, CDR2 SYDVKM. The V end was cut by 9 bases, the J end by 3 bases, with 9 bases between. CDR3 nucleotide sequence: TGTGCCAGTCTAGGTGGCTACGAGCAGTACTTC. It codes for CASLGGYEQYF.

As regards this clonotype: Since a much larger clone is just one base distant, this may be a read error. This chain links TRBV18 with TRBJ1-1; D gene unclear. The CDR3 consists of 13 residues. From germline, CDR1 is KGHSH and CDR2 LQKENI. The DNA of the CDR3 is TGTGCCAGCTCACCTAACACGGAAACTGTAGCTTTCTTT. Translated: CASSPNTETVAFF.

As to this clonotype: A much larger clone is a single base away; this may be a read error. The chain couples TRBV3-1 to TRBJ2-7; a weak D match, TRBD1 (6 bases). V dropped 4 bases and J dropped 3 bases, with 10 bases sitting between them. Germline V gives CDR1 LGHDT, CDR2 YNNKEL (reference sequence). This CDR3 spans 13 amino acids. The CDR3 is CASSRDTRYEQYF. The CDR3 region has the DNA TGTGCCAGCAGCCGGGACACACGCTACGAGCAGTACTTC.

The chain has TRBV20-1 and TRBJ1-4; tentatively, D is TRBD1 (5 bases). With 5 bases removed from V and 0 bases from J, the gap between germline ends came to 13 bases. The CDR3 covers 15 residues. Germline CDR1 DFQATT, CDR2 SNEGSKA (reference sequence). CDR3 sequence: CSAAQGWATNEKLFF. The CDR3 nucleotides read TGCAGTGCTGCTCAGGGCTGGGCAACTAATGAAAAACTGTTTTTT.

Many counts were recorded for this clonotype. This chain joins TRBV4-1 and TRBJ1-5; the D gene is possibly TRBD1 (6 bases). There are 16 residues in the CDR3. V was clipped by 4 bases and J by 3 bases, with 16 bases between them. Germline V gene sequence: CDR1 MGHRA, CDR2 YSYEKL. CDR3 protein: CASSPLNGGPNQPQHF. CDR3 DNA sequence: TGCGCCAGCAGCCCCTTAAACGGGGGCCCCAATCAGCCCCAGCATTTT.

The chain carries TRBV2 and TRBJ2-6; D uncertain. Germline loops: CDR1 SNHLY, CDR2 FYNNEI. CDR3 length: 16 amino acids. Trimming pared 7 bases from V and 0 bases from J, leaving 13 bases between. The CDR3 sequence is CASKLRGNSGANVLTF. CDR3 DNA sequence: TGTGCCAGCAAGTTGAGAGGAAACTCTGGGGCCAACGTCCTGACTTTC.

This clonotype was seen a handful of times. The gene calls are TRBV7-2 and TRBJ2-3; 12 nucleotides align to TRBD1. Germline CDR1 and CDR2: SGHTA and FQGNSA. The CDR3 is made up of 16 amino acids. The V segment lost 0 bases and the J segment 6 bases; nucleotides outside the gene matches: 4. CDR3 sequence (DNA): TGTGCCAGCAGCTTAGCGGGACAGGGGGCTTGGGATACGCAGTATTTT. This translates into CASSLAGQGAWDTQYF.

A note on this clonotype: Mismatch with germline at one junction end may stem from a read error. The rearrangement joins TRBV12-3 or TRBV12-4 to TRBJ2-7; D is unclear. This CDR3 has 14 amino acids. The CDR3 DNA sequence: TGTGCCAGCAGTTTTGATCGGGCCCACTACCAGCAGTACTTC. The encoded protein is CASSFDRAHYQQYF.

Concerning this clonotype itself: Germline is not matched at one junction end, which may reflect a read error. The CDR3 reads CASSEAQEDSGANLLTF. Written as DNA, the CDR3 is TGTGCCAGCAGTGAAGCGCAAGAGGACTCTGGGGCCAACCTCCTGACTTTC. The V call is TRBV6-1, the J call TRBJ2-6, with D possibly being TRBD1 or TRBD2 (5 bases each). CDR3 length equals 17 residues. Germline-derived CDR1 and CDR2 are MNHNS and SASEGT.

This chain uses TRBV15 with TRBJ1-6; D is possibly TRBD1 (5 bases). The V and J ends lost 1 base and 11 bases respectively, with 15 bases between them. CDR1 LNHNV and CDR2 YYDKDF come from the germline V gene (reference sequence). CDR3 length equals 15 residues. The CDR3: CATSRGGTANPPLHF. The CDR3, as DNA: TGTGCCACCAGCAGAGGTGGGACGGCCAATCCACCCCTCCACTTT. Full variable domain (outside the CDR3, taken from reference TRBV15 and TRBJ1-6): DAMVIQNPRYQVTQFGKPVTLSCSQTLNHNVMYWYQQKSSQAPKLLFHYYDKDFNNEADTPDNFQSRRPNTSFCFLDIRSPGLGDTAMYLCATSRGGTANPPLHFGNGTRLTVT.

This clonotype was seen ten or more times. The V and J genes are TRBV20-1 and TRBJ1-1; TRBD1 is a possible D gene (6 bases). Trimming took off 5 bases at V and 0 bases at J, with 16 bases between the two ends. Germline CDR1 reads DFQATT; CDR2 reads SNEGSKA (reference sequence). The CDR3 covers 15 residues. This CDR3 is CSAGQGGGLNTEAFF. The CDR3 region has the DNA TGCAGTGCTGGACAAGGGGGGGGGCTGAACACTGAAGCTTTCTTT.

The chain links TRBV19 to TRBJ2-5, with 8 bases aligning to TRBD2. CDR1 and CDR2 from the germline V gene are LNHDA and SQIVND (reference sequence). V lost 5 bases, J lost 8 bases, and 13 bases stayed unmatched. The CDR3 consists of 15 residues. CDR3 bases: TGTGCCAGTAGTGCAAGCGGGAGTTACGGGGATACCCAGTACTTC. Residues: CASSASGSYGDTQYF.

The rearrangement joins TRBV24-1 to TRBJ2-3; unclear D gene. The CDR3 is 16 amino acids. Germline loops: CDR1 KGHDR, CDR2 SFDVKD. With 4 bases removed from V and 1 base from J, the gap between germline ends came to 14 bases. This CDR3 is CATSDHDPSGTDTQYF. In DNA, the CDR3 is TGTGCCACCAGTGACCACGACCCGTCCGGCACAGATACGCAGTATTTT.

Note on this clonotype: A much more abundant neighbour one base away suggests this may be a read error. For the CDR3, the DNA is TGCAGTGCTATCTCAGGGACGGGAGGTGGTGTGCAGTTCTTC. Translating it yields CSAISGTGGGVQFF. This chain connects TRBV20-1 to TRBJ2-1; TRBD2 matches 7 bases. Germline V gene sequence: CDR1 DFQATT, CDR2 SNEGSKA (reference sequence). V gave up 4 bases and J gave up 12 bases; unmatched junction bases: 15. CDR3 length: 14 amino acids.

This clonotype came up many times. The genes are TRBV6-1 and TRBJ2-3, with D perhaps matching TRBD1 (6 bases). Germline CDR1 and CDR2: MNHNS and SASEGT. CDR3 length: 17 residues. V was pared by 6 bases and J by 1 base, with 20 bases between. CDR3 bases: TGTGCCAGCAGGTACCGGGACATCTATTTTCGCACAGATACGCAGTATTTT. This sequence encodes CASRYRDIYFRTDTQYF.

The V and J genes are TRBV29-1 and TRBJ2-5; either TRBD1 or TRBD2 may supply D (5 bases each). The CDR3 is made up of 15 amino acids. Trimming left V 3 bases short and J 5 bases short, with 19 bases between. Germline values: CDR1 SQVTM, CDR2 ANQGSEA. CDR3 region: CSVERGDGTWETQYF. The CDR3 DNA reads TGCAGCGTTGAGAGAGGGGACGGAACCTGGGAGACCCAGTACTTC.

The chain recombines TRBV5-1 with TRBJ1-2; a weak D match, TRBD1 (5 bases). The V gene lost 4 bases and the J gene lost 1 base, with 14 bases spanning the gap. The CDR3 consists of 15 residues. CDR1 SGHRS and CDR2 YFSETQ come from the germline V gene. The CDR3 coding sequence is TGCGCCAGCAGCCCCGGACTTGGGGGTAACTATGGCTACACCTTC. Amino acids: CASSPGLGGNYGYTF.

This chain links TRBV2 with TRBJ2-3; no clear D. CDR1 is SNHLY and CDR2 is FYNNEI in the germline V gene. The CDR3 is made up of 13 amino acids. V lost 7 bases and J lost 0, with 8 bases in between. This CDR3 is CASKMGSTDTQYF. Written as DNA, the CDR3 is TGTGCCAGCAAAATGGGGAGCACAGATACGCAGTATTTT.

This clonotype was observed many times. This rearrangement joins TRBV7-8 to TRBJ2-2; no firm D call. This CDR3 comprises 14 residues. Germline V lookup: CDR1 SGHVS, CDR2 FQNEAQ. Trimming removed 2 bases at V and 3 bases at J, with 7 bases between. This chain's CDR3 is CASSLRDYTGELFF. CDR3 bases: TGTGCCAGCAGCTTACGTGACTACACCGGGGAGCTGTTTTTT.

This clonotype has a single count. The V call is TRBV27, the J call TRBJ2-1; 8 bases align to TRBD2. The CDR3 has 16 amino acids. The junction had 7 bases not matched to a gene; V was cut back by 5 bases and J by 1 base. From germline, CDR1 is MNHEY and CDR2 SMNVEV (reference sequence). CDR3 residues: CASSTGGELSYNEQFF. The CDR3 DNA follows: TGTGCCAGCAGTACCGGGGGGGAGTTATCCTACAATGAGCAGTTCTTC.

About this clonotype: Being one base from a much bigger clone, this may be a read error. This sequence joins TRBV24-1 and TRBJ2-7; 12 positions agree with TRBD2. The CDR3 has 14 residues. Germline V gene sequence: CDR1 KGHDR, CDR2 SFDVKD. The CDR3 DNA reads TGTGCCACCTCCGGGACTAGCGGGTCCTACGAGAAGTACTTC. Its protein product is CATSGTSGSYEKYF.

This clonotype was observed at least ten times. This chain joins TRBV2 and TRBJ1-1; 7 bases map to TRBD1. This CDR3 has 15 residues. V gave up 5 bases and J gave up 2 bases; unmatched junction bases: 8. CDR1 and CDR2 from the germline V gene are SNHLY and FYNNEI. CDR3 sequence: CASSLLGQPNTEAFF. CDR3 in DNA: TGTGCCAGCAGTCTTTTGGGACAGCCCAACACTGAAGCTTTCTTT.

This clonotype has only one observation. This sequence may be a read error, since a much larger clone differs from it by one base. V usage is TRBV2 and J usage is TRBJ1-2; D unclear. Looked up from germline, CDR1 is SNHLY and CDR2 is FYNNEI. The CDR3 has 12 residues. CDR3 DNA sequence: TGTGCCAGGAGTGAACAGTCCTATGGCTACACCTTC. Protein: CARSEQSYGYTF.

Concerning this clonotype: Just one base apart from a much larger clone, this may be a read error. The chain combines TRBV7-9 with TRBJ1-1; D uncertain. The CDR3 runs 13 residues. V lost 3 bases, J lost 6 bases, and 11 bases lay in between. Germline CDR1 is SEHNR and CDR2 is FQNEAQ (reference sequence). This CDR3 reads CASSFEVSAEAFF. DNA of the CDR3: TGTGCCAGCAGCTTTGAGGTTAGCGCTGAAGCTTTCTTT.

This clonotype has ten or more counts. V is TRBV29-1 and J is TRBJ2-3; weak D call: TRBD2 (6 bases). CDR1 SQVTM and CDR2 ANQGSEA come from the germline V gene. This CDR3 region has 13 residues. V lost 4 bases, J lost 3 bases, and 11 bases lay in between. This CDR3 is CSVAGERTDTQYF. CDR3 bases: TGCAGCGTTGCGGGAGAGAGGACAGATACGCAGTATTTT.

Points on this clonotype: Just one base apart from a much larger clone, this may be a read error. V gene TRBV4-2 combines with J gene TRBJ2-7; 11 bases are shared with TRBD2. The germline V gene encodes CDR1 LGHNA and CDR2 YNFKEQ. Trimming at V came to 2 bases and at J to 0 bases, leaving 3 bases not matched to a gene. The CDR3 has 16 amino acids. The CDR3 DNA follows: TGTGCCAGCAGCCAAACTAGCGGGAGTGGCTCCTACGAGCAGTACTTC. Translated, it gives CASSQTSGSGSYEQYF.